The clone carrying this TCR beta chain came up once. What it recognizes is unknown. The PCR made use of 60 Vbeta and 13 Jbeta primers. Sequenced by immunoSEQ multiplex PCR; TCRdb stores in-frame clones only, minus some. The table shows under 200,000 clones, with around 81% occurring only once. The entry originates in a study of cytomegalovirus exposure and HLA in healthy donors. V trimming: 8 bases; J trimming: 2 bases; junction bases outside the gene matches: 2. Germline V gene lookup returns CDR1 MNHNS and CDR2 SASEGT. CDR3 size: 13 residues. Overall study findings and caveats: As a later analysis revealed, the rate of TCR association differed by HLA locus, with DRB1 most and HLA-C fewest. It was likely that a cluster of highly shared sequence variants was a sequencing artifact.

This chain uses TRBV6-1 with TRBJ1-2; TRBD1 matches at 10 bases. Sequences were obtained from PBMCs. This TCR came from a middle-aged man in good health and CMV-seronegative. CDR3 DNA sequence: TGTGCCAGCCCGGGACAGGGGAACTATGGCTACACCTTC. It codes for CASPGQGNYGYTF.